This T cell receptor beta chain was sequenced for a study of Graves' ophthalmopathy and Graves' hyperthyroidism. Looking at the study overall: Peripheral blood was gathered at the point of initial diagnosis, before any treatment started.

For repertoire sequencing, the TCR beta CDR3 regions were amplified from RNA transcripts. HTBI primers were employed in first-round RT-PCR, then a second-round multiplex PCR followed. TCRdb redid the calling of the multiplex PCR reads with MiXCR, one entry per CDR3 protein. This table has about 220,000 distinct CDR3 sequences, roughly 21% appearing once. Sampling over 8 ml of fresh peripheral blood provided the PBMCs. The TCR sequence derives from a woman between 50 and 59 years old with Graves' ophthalmopathy. The sequenced sample was peripheral blood.

CDR3 DNA: TGTGCCAGCAGCGGAATCAGCCAGAGTGGTCCCCAGCATTTT. It codes for CASSGISQSGPQHF. The V and J genes are TRBV7-6 and TRBJ1-5, with D uncertain. The CDR3 covers 14 residues. With 5 bases removed from V and 10 bases from J, the gap between germline ends came to 18 bases. Looked up from germline, CDR1 is SGHVS and CDR2 is FNYEAQ.